This T cell receptor beta chain was observed in a study of cytomegalovirus exposure and HLA in healthy donors. A multiplex PCR was run with 60 Vbeta primers and 13 Jbeta primers. Method: immunoSEQ multiplex PCR; TCRdb's copy keeps in-frame clones and lacks some. The data contain roughly 160,000 clones, approximately 81% of them singletons. CDR3 length: 15 residues. With V trimmed by 6 bases and J by 3 bases, 10 bases remained unmatched. Germline loops: CDR1 MDHEN, CDR2 SYDVKM. The gene calls are TRBV28 and TRBJ2-7, with 8 bases aligning to TRBD1. This clonotype originated in a male donor in good health and CMV-seronegative. The specimen was PBMCs. CDR3 protein: CASRWGRGPHYEQYF. In DNA, the CDR3 is TGTGCCAGCAGGTGGGGCAGGGGGCCCCACTACGAGCAGTACTTC.